A single sample is the source of the 18 T cell receptor beta chains below, sequenced in a study of T cell clonality in common variable immunodeficiency. The protocol was immunoSEQ multiplex PCR, while the TCRdb copy is restricted to in-frame clones and leaves out a portion. The record shows tens of thousands of clones for this sample, with no singletons present. Sequencing used peripheral blood mononuclear cells. The receptor source for this set is a person aged 18 to 70 in good health.

This clone was recorded at least ten times. The read ends 3 residues shy of where the CDR3 ends; the end is completed using the germline J gene. The V gene is TRBV9, the J gene TRBJ2-3, with TRBD2 identical over 8 bases. The V gene end was trimmed by 5 bases and the J gene end by 3 bases; junction bases not matched to a gene: 8. Germline V gene lookup returns CDR1 SGDLS and CDR2 YYNGEE. This CDR3 region has 15 residues. The CDR3 DNA, read in part, is TGTGCCAGCAGTCATAGCGGGGCGAGTACAGATACG. Translated: CASSHSGASTDT. From start to end, the CDR3 is CASSHSGASTDTQYF.

This clone was recorded many times. The CDR3 end lies 3 residues beyond the end of the read and is filled in from the germline J gene. The chain is built from TRBV18 and TRBJ2-7; 11 bases fit TRBD1. Per the germline V gene, CDR1 is KGHSH and CDR2 is LQKENI. This CDR3 is built from 16 residues. V lost 5 bases and J lost 5; bases outside the gene matches: 11. CDR3 amino acids: CASSSRTGQGADEQYF. The sequenced CDR3 bases are TGTGCCAGCTCATCACGAACTGGACAGGGGGCTGACGAG.

This clone came up many times. The read ends 3 residues shy of where the CDR3 ends; the end is completed using the germline J gene. V gene TRBV6-1 combines with J gene TRBJ1-5; the match to TRBD1 covers 12 bases. CDR1 is MNHNS, CDR2 SASEGT, per germline. V dropped 0 bases and J dropped 2; count of bases not matched to a gene: 8. This CDR3 region has 19 residues. The CDR3 DNA, read in part, is TGTGCCAGCAGTGAAGCGCGTTCCGGGACAGGGGGCCGCAATCAGCCC. Translated, it gives CASSEARSGTGGRNQP. The whole CDR3 is CASSEARSGTGGRNQPQHF.

This clone was observed many times. The read falls 3 residues short of the CDR3 end, and the missing part is taken from the germline J gene. This sequence joins TRBV14 and TRBJ1-2, with 7 bases lining up with TRBD1. Germline CDR1 SGHDN, CDR2 FVKESK. This CDR3 contains 15 residues. J gave up 4 bases and V 6 bases, and 11 bases lay outside the gene matches. The CDR3 spells CASRERQGEAYGYTF. CDR3 DNA (partial): TGTGCCAGCAGAGAGAGACAGGGAGAGGCCTATGGC.

This clone appeared many times. The read terminates 3 residues before the CDR3 end, so the remaining end is supplied by the germline J gene. The chain uses TRBV28 and TRBJ1-2; TRBD1 matches 9 bases. CDR1 is MDHEN, CDR2 SYDVKM, per germline. V was pared by 5 bases and J by 6 bases, with 7 bases of the junction left unmatched. The CDR3 is 14 amino acids. Here the CDR3 reads CASSGGGTGHGYTF. CDR3 DNA (partial): TGTGCCAGCAGTGGGGGCGGGACAGGGCATGGC.

This clone was counted at least ten times. The read ends 3 residues shy of where the CDR3 ends; the end is completed using the germline J gene. This chain uses TRBV19 with TRBJ1-6, with 9 bases fitting TRBD1. The CDR3 extends over 14 amino acids. The junction had 3 bases not matched to a gene; V was cut back by 3 bases and J by 9 bases. The germline CDR1 and CDR2 sequences are LNHDA and SQIVND (reference sequence). The CDR3 DNA, read in part, is TGTGCCAGTAGTATTGGGACAGGGTTTTCACCC. Translated: CASSIGTGFSP. The CDR3 reads in full as CASSIGTGFSPLHF.

In this sample, this clone turned up many times. With the read ending 3 residues before the CDR3 end, the germline J gene is used to fill in that end. The V gene is TRBV7-9, the J gene TRBJ2-3; D is uncertain. The CDR3 spans 13 residues. The V end lost 1 base, the J end lost 4 bases, and 6 bases lay between the germline ends. Per the germline V gene, CDR1 is SEHNR and CDR2 is FQNEAQ (reference sequence). The covered CDR3 bases are TGTGCCAGCAGCTTAGTTATTGCAGATACG. The encoded protein is CASSLVIADT. The full CDR3 is CASSLVIADTQYF.

This clone was seen a handful of times. A read error may produce the germline difference seen at one junction end. The CDR3 is cut off 3 residues early in the read; its end comes from the germline J gene. The chain links TRBV5-1 to TRBJ2-3, with D perhaps TRBD1 (6 bases). This CDR3 region has 17 residues. The germline V gene encodes CDR1 SGHRS and CDR2 YFSETQ. CDR3 sequence: CAGSLFPQTPGQDTQYF. The sequenced CDR3 bases are TGCGCCGGCAGCTTGTTCCCTCAAACTCCGGGACAAGATACG.

This clone was picked up many times. The DNA ends 3 residues before the CDR3 does, and the rest of the CDR3 is filled in from the germline J gene. This chain connects TRBV28 to TRBJ2-3; TRBD2 matches 11 bases. The CDR3 extends over 16 amino acids. Germline lookup yields CDR1 MDHEN and CDR2 SYDVKM. V lost 6 bases to trimming and J lost 1 base; unmatched junction nucleotides: 6. The part of the CDR3 DNA that was read is TGTGCCAGCAGACTAGCGGGAGTCGGTCGCACAGATACG. This encodes CASRLAGVGRTDT. The whole CDR3 region reads CASRLAGVGRTDTQYF.

This clone was recorded at least ten times. Partial CDR3 DNA: TGTGCCAGCAGTTTTACAGGGATCGCTGAA. Its translation: CASSFTGIAE. In full, the CDR3 reads CASSFTGIAEAFF. The V call is TRBV7-9, the J call TRBJ1-1; the D gene is possibly TRBD1 (6 bases). The CDR3 end is not reached by the read, which stops 3 residues before it; the germline J gene fills it in. V shed 6 bases and J shed 6 bases, with 14 bases lying between them. CDR1 and CDR2 from the germline V gene are SEHNR and FQNEAQ (reference sequence). The CDR3 is 13 residues long. Combining the CDR3 with reference TRBV7-9 and TRBJ1-1 gives the whole variable domain DTGVSQNPRHKITKRGQNVTFRCDPISEHNRLYWYRQTLGQGPEFLTYFQNEAQLEKSRLLSDRFSAERPKGSFSTLEIQRTEQGDSAMYLCASSFTGIAEAFFGQGTRLTVV.

Turning to this clone: The CDR3 end lies 3 residues beyond the end of the read and is filled in from the germline J gene. V and J are TRBV10-2 and TRBJ1-2, with D possibly TRBD1 on 6 matching bases. The CDR3 totals 12 residues. From germline, CDR1 is WSHSY and CDR2 SAAADI. The part of the CDR3 DNA that was read is TGCGCCAGCAGTGAGGACAGGTACGGC. As protein: CASSEDRYG. The CDR3 as a whole reads CASSEDRYGYTF.

This clone was seen at least ten times. The CDR3 sequence: CASSPSGRNTIYF. The covered CDR3 bases are TGTGCCAGCAGCCCAAGCGGGAGAAACACC. The chain is built from TRBV7-2 and TRBJ1-3; D call uncertain. The read falls 3 residues short of the CDR3 end, and the missing part is taken from the germline J gene. V was trimmed by 5 bases and J by 5 bases, leaving 10 bases between them. The CDR3 contains 13 residues. Germline assignment: CDR1 SGHTA and CDR2 FQGNSA.

Ten or more counts support this clone. The sequenced fragment ends 3 residues before the CDR3 boundary, so the rest is inferred from the germline J gene. The J gene is TRBJ2-6, the V gene TRBV15; no clear D gene. In germline, CDR1 is LNHNV, CDR2 YYDKDF (reference sequence). The germline V and J ends were trimmed by 3 bases and 0 bases, with 9 bases remaining between them. There are 16 residues in the CDR3. The covered CDR3 bases are TGTGCCACCAGCAGTTCGGGTGGCTCTGGGGCCAACGTC. Translating it yields CATSSSGGSGANV. In full, the CDR3 is CATSSSGGSGANVLTF.

This clone was seen repeatedly, ten times or more. The CDR3 end is not reached by the read, which stops 3 residues before it; the germline J gene fills it in. The chain carries TRBV7-8 and TRBJ2-5, with a possible D match to TRBD2 (5 bases). This CDR3 has 13 amino acids. The V and J ends lost 6 bases and 4 bases respectively, with 12 bases between them. Germline V gene lookup returns CDR1 SGHVS and CDR2 FQNEAQ. The part of the CDR3 DNA that was read is TGTGCCAGCAGTACCCGACGGGGAGAGACC. Encoded protein: CASSTRRGET. The full CDR3 is CASSTRRGETQYF.

In this sample, this clone turned up many times. Read data end 3 residues before the CDR3 end; the end is taken from the germline J gene. This chain joins TRBV20-1 and TRBJ2-5; no clear D. Per germline, CDR1 DFQATT and CDR2 SNEGSKA (reference sequence). The CDR3 extends over 16 amino acids. V was clipped by 0 bases and J by 4 bases, with 18 bases between them. The chain's CDR3 is CSARDSRAASGETQYF. CDR3 DNA, as far as it was read: TGCAGTGCTAGAGATTCACGTGCAGCTTCAGGAGAGACC.

This clone was seen ten or more times. The read terminates 3 residues before the CDR3 end, so the remaining end is supplied by the germline J gene. This chain joins TRBV5-1 and TRBJ2-1; a possible D gene is TRBD1 (6 bases). CDR1 is SGHRS and CDR2 is YFSETQ in the germline V gene. CDR3 size: 16 residues. The germline V and J ends were trimmed by 0 bases and 2 bases, with 12 bases remaining between them. The CDR3 bases that were read are TGCGCCAGCAGCTTGGGCACAGGGTTGACCTACAATGAG. This gives the protein CASSLGTGLTYNE. The CDR3 in full is CASSLGTGLTYNEQFF.

This clone has a count of ten or more. The missing CDR3 end, 3 residues past where the read stops, is filled in from the germline J gene. The J gene is TRBJ2-3, the V gene TRBV19; 8 nucleotides match TRBD2. The junction had 7 bases not matched to a gene; V was cut back by 11 bases and J by 0 bases. Germline V gene sequence: CDR1 LNHDA, CDR2 SQIVND (reference sequence). The CDR3 loop spans 14 amino acids. The CDR3 DNA, read in part, is TGTGCCGTAGCGACTAGCGTTAGCACAGATACG. It yields the protein CAVATSVSTDT. In full, the CDR3 reads CAVATSVSTDTQYF.

The sample holds many counts of this clone. The read finishes 3 residues shy of the CDR3 end, and the germline J gene is used to complete it. This chain uses TRBV20-1 with TRBJ2-7, with TRBD1 identical over 7 bases. The CDR3 loop spans 12 amino acids. Trimming removed 6 bases from V and 2 bases from J; junction bases left unmatched: 4. Germline loops: CDR1 DFQATT, CDR2 SNEGSKA (reference sequence). This CDR3 reads CSAPGTAYEQYF. The part of the CDR3 DNA that was read is TGCAGTGCGCCCGGGACAGCCTACGAG.